The 5 T cell receptor beta chains below come from one sample, sequenced in a study of blood T cell repertoires in COVID-19. Only in-frame clones appear in the TCRdb table, and some are missing; sequencing was by immunoSEQ multiplex PCR. There are 250,000 to 300,000 clones in the sample; roughly 90% occur only once, and approximately 2.4% lies in the top ten. The specimen was PBMCs or T cells enriched from blood (not recorded which). The receptors originated from a middle-aged woman with acute COVID-19.

The V gene is TRBV7-2, the J gene TRBJ2-1, with TRBD2 matching over 8 bases. V lost 5 bases to trimming and J lost 9 bases; unmatched junction nucleotides: 18. Germline CDR1 reads SGHTA; CDR2 reads FQGNSA. The CDR3 consists of 17 residues. For the CDR3, the DNA is TGTGCCAGCAGCCGTGGGCCGGGACTAGGGGTGGTGGGTGAGCAGTTCTTC. It codes for CASSRGPGLGVVGEQFF.

This sequence joins TRBV3-1 (or the pseudogene TRBV3-2) and TRBJ2-5, with D uncertain. CDR1 is LGHDT and CDR2 is YNNKEL in the germline V gene (reference sequence). V gave up 5 bases and J gave up 5 bases, with 12 bases separating them. This CDR3 is built from 13 residues. CDR3: CASSTSAGETQYF. DNA of the CDR3: TGTGCCAGCAGCACTTCAGCCGGGGAGACCCAGTACTTC.

This chain links TRBV29-1 with TRBJ2-3; D possibly corresponds to TRBD2 (5 bases). The CDR3 has 13 amino acids. The germline V gene has CDR1 SQVTM and CDR2 ANQGSEA. V was clipped by 7 bases and J by 3 bases, with 14 bases between them. CDR3 nucleotides: TGCAGCGCCTTCGGGATTTATACAGATACGCAGTATTTT. This sequence encodes CSAFGIYTDTQYF.

The rearrangement uses TRBV2 and TRBJ2-7, with a possible D match to TRBD1 (5 bases). The CDR3 runs to 13 residues. V was clipped by 8 bases and J by 3 bases, with 14 bases between them. Germline V gene lookup returns CDR1 SNHLY and CDR2 FYNNEI. This chain's CDR3 is CASLTWQGYEQYF. CDR3 coding DNA: TGTGCCAGCCTTACCTGGCAGGGCTACGAGCAGTACTTC.

V is TRBV28 and J is TRBJ1-1; D is ambiguous. Germline CDR1 is MDHEN and CDR2 is SYDVKM. V was clipped by 3 bases and J by 0 bases, with 8 bases between them. The length of the CDR3 is 14 residues. As DNA, the CDR3 is TGTGCCAGCAGTTTGGCTCGCATGAACACTGAAGCTTTCTTT. This sequence encodes CASSLARMNTEAFF.